One and the same sample provided the 3 T cell receptor beta chains below, sequenced in a study of vaccination and CD4 T cells after COVID-19. The treatment is: roughly nine-day PBMC culture with coronavirus spike peptide pools or control peptides (ViraFEST assay). Unexposed donor CD4+ T cells predated the COVID-19 pandemic, collected 2011-2018. Sequencing of cultured CD4+ T cell DNA used the Oncomine TCR Beta short-read assay. TCRdb itself ran the PCR reads through MiXCR, one entry per CDR3 protein. The sample lists around 2,400 distinct CDR3 sequences; 20% to 25% were seen once. No antigen has been assigned to these receptors. The sample taken for sequencing was CD4+ T cells from blood, cultured in vitro. These receptors were obtained from a human donor in good health.

The chain links TRBV5-1 to TRBJ2-2; 10 nucleotides line up with TRBD2. From germline, CDR1 is SGHRS and CDR2 YFSETQ. The CDR3 length is 15 residues. J lost 4 bases, V lost 2 bases, and 2 bases had no gene match. As DNA, the CDR3 is TGCGCCAGCAGCTTACCTAGCGGGGGCACCGGGGAGCTGTTTTTT. It codes for CASSLPSGGTGELFF.

The rearrangement joins TRBV12-3 or TRBV12-4 to TRBJ2-5; no clear D gene. The CDR3 sequence is 16 residues long. Trimming pared 2 bases from V and 2 bases from J, leaving 15 bases between. CDR3 DNA sequence: TGTGCCAGCAGTTTAACGGGTGCCGATTTACAAGAGACCCAGTACTTC. Its translation: CASSLTGADLQETQYF.

This clonotype has just a few counts. The V call is TRBV2, the J call TRBJ2-2, with 8 positions matching TRBD2. CDR1 is SNHLY, CDR2 FYNNEI, per germline. J gave up 0 bases and V 7 bases, and 7 bases lay outside the gene matches. The CDR3 has 16 residues. CDR3 loop: CASNRAGAANTGELFF. The CDR3 DNA follows: TGTGCCAGCAACCGAGCGGGAGCGGCGAACACCGGGGAGCTGTTTTTT.